This TCR beta chain was captured by sequencing in a study of cytomegalovirus exposure and HLA in healthy donors. The CDR3 has 14 amino acids. V lost 3 bases to trimming and J lost 0 bases, with 6 bases between them. Per germline, CDR1 MGHDK and CDR2 SYGVNS. On this clone itself: Its antigen is unknown.

Broader study findings: The likely origin of a cluster of highly shared sequence variants was a sequencing artifact. DRB1 showed the most TCR associations and HLA-C the fewest in a later analysis, as rates varied by HLA locus.

With 60 Vbeta and 13 Jbeta primers, the PCR was carried out. Libraries were prepared by immunoSEQ multiplex PCR; TCRdb keeps only in-frame clonotypes and omits some of them. The data hold under 200,000 clones, with roughly 80% observed a single time. The sequence was collected from a middle-aged man in good health and CMV-seropositive. The chain employs TRBV25-1 and TRBJ2-1; D is undetermined. The specimen sequenced was PBMCs. CDR3 amino acids: CASSDLLSYNEQFF. In nucleotides, the CDR3 is TGTGCCAGCAGTGATCTACTCTCCTACAATGAGCAGTTCTTC.